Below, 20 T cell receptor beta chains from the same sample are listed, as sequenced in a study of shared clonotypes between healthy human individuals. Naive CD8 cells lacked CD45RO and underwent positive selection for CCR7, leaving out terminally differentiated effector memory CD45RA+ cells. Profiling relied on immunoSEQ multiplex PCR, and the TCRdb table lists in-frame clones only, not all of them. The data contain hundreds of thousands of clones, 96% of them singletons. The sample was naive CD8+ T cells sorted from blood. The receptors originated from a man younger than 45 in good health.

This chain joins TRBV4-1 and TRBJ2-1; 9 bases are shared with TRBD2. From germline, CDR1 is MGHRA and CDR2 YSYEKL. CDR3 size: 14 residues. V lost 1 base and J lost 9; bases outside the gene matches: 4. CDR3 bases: TGCGCCAGCAGCCAAGGCCAAGCGGGAGGTGAGCAGTTCTTC. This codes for CASSQGQAGGEQFF.

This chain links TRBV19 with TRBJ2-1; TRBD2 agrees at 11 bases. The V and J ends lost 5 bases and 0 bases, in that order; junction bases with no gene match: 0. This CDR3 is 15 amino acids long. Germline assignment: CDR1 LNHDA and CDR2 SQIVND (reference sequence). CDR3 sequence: CASSLAGGSYNEQFF. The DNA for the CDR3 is TGTGCCAGTAGTCTAGCGGGAGGCTCCTACAATGAGCAGTTCTTC.

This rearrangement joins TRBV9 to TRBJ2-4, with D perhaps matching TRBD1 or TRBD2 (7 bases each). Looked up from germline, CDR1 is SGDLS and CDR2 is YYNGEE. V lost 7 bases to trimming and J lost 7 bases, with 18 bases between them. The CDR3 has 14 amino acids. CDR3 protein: CASSSGGGANIQYF. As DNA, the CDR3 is TGTGCCAGCTCCTCAGGGGGGGGCGCGAACATTCAGTACTTC.

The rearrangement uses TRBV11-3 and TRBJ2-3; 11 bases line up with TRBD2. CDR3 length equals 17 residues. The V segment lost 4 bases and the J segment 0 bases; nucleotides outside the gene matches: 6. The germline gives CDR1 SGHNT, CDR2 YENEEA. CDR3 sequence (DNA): TGTGCCAGCAGCTCAGGGACTAGCGGAAGAAGCACAGATACGCAGTATTTT. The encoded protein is CASSSGTSGRSTDTQYF.

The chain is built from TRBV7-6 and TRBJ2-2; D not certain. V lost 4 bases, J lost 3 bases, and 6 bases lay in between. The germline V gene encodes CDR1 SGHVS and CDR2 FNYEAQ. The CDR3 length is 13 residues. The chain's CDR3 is CASSSEYTGELFF. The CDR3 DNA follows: TGTGCCAGCAGCTCGGAATACACCGGGGAGCTGTTTTTT.

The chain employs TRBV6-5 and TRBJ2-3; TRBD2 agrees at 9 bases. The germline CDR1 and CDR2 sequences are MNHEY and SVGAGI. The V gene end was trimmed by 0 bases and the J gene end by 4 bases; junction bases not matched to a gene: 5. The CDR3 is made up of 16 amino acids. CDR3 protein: CASSYSIAGAPDTQYF. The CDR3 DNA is TGTGCCAGCAGTTACTCGATAGCGGGAGCTCCAGATACGCAGTATTTT.

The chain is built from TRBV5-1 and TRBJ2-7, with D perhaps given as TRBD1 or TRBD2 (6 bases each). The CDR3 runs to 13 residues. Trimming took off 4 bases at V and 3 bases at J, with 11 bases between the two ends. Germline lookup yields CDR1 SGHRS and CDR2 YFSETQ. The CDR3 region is CASSAGQFYEQYF. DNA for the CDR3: TGCGCCAGCAGCGCGGGACAATTCTACGAGCAGTACTTC.

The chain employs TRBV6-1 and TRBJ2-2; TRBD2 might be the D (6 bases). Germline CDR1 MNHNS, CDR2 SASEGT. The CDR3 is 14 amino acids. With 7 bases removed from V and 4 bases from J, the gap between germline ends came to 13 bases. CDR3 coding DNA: TGTGCCAGCACCCAGACTAGGGGCACCGGGGAGCTGTTTTTT. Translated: CASTQTRGTGELFF.

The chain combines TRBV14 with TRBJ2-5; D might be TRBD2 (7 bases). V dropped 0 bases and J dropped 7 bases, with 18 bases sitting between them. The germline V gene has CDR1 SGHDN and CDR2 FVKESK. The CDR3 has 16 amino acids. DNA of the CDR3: TGTGCCAGCAGCCAAGATAACGGGGGGCGCTTAGTGACCCAGTACTTC. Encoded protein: CASSQDNGGRLVTQYF.

The CDR3 DNA reads TGTGCCACCCACGGGGGACTAACCTCCTACGAGCAGTACTTC. Protein: CATHGGLTSYEQYF. The chain joins TRBV27 to TRBJ2-7; 7 nucleotides agree with TRBD2. The CDR3 runs 14 residues. Germline lookup yields CDR1 MNHEY and CDR2 SMNVEV (reference sequence). The V segment lost 10 bases and the J segment 0 bases; nucleotides outside the gene matches: 9.

This CDR3 reads CASSFSPDGVTSGANVLTF. The CDR3, as DNA: TGCGCCAGCAGCTTTAGCCCGGACGGGGTGACCTCTGGGGCCAACGTCCTGACTTTC. The V and J genes are TRBV5-1 and TRBJ2-6, with TRBD2 as a possible D gene (5 bases). The CDR3 runs 19 residues. Trimming left V 2 bases short and J 0 bases short, with 18 bases between. Germline CDR1 reads SGHRS; CDR2 reads YFSETQ.

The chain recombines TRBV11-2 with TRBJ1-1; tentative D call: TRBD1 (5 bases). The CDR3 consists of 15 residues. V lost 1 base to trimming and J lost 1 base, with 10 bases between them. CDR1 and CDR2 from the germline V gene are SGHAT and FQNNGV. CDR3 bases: TGTGCCAGCAGCTTAGGGGCAGGGAGGAACACTGAAGCTTTCTTT. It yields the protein CASSLGAGRNTEAFF.

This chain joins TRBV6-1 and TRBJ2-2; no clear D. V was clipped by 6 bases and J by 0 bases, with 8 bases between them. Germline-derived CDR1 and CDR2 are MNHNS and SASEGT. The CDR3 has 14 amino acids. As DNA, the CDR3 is TGTGCCAGCAGGGACGGGTCGAACACCGGGGAGCTGTTTTTT. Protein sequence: CASRDGSNTGELFF.

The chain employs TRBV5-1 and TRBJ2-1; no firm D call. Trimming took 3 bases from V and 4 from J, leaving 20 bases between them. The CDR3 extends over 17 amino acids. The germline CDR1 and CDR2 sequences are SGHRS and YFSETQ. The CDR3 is CASSSRPTGPVYNEQFF. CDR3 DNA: TGCGCCAGCAGCTCCCGACCGACTGGTCCAGTGTACAATGAGCAGTTCTTC.

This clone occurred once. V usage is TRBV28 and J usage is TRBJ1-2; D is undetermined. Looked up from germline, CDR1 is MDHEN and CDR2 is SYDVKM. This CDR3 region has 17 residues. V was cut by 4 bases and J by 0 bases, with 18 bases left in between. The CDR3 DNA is TGTGCCAGCAGTTCCCCTTTAAGTAGGTCCCCTAACTATGGCTACACCTTC. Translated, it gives CASSSPLSRSPNYGYTF.

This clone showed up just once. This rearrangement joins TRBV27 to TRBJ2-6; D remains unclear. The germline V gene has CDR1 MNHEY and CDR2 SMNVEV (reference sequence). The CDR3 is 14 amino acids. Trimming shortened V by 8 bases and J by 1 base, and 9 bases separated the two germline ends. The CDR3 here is CASRLGSGANVLTF. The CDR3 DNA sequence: TGTGCCAGCCGGTTGGGGTCTGGGGCCAACGTCCTGACTTTC.

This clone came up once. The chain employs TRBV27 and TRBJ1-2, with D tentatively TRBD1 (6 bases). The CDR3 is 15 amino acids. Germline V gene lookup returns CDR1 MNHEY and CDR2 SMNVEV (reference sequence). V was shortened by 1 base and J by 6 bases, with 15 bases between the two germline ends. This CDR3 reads CASSLYREGGDGYTF. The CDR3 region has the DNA TGTGCCAGCAGTTTATACAGGGAGGGCGGTGATGGCTACACCTTC.

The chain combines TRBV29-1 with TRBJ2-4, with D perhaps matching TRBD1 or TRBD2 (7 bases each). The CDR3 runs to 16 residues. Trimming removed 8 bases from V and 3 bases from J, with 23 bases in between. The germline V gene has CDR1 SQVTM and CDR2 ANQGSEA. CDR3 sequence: CSPSVTGRDGKNIQYF. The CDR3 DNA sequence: TGCAGCCCTTCCGTGACAGGGAGGGATGGCAAAAACATTCAGTACTTC.

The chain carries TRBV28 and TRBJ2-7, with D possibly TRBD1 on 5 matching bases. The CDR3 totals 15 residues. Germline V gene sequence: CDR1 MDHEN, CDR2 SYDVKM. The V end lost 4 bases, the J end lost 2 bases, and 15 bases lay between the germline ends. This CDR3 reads CASSSPRVGAYEQYF. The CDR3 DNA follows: TGTGCCAGCAGTTCCCCCAGGGTAGGGGCCTACGAGCAGTACTTC.

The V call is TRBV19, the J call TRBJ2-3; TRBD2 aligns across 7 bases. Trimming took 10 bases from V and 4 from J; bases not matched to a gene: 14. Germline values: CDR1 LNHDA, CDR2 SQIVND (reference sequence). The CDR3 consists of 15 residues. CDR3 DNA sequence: TGTGCCACGTCTAGCGGAGGACGTCCCGCAGATACGCAGTATTTT. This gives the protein CATSSGGRPADTQYF.